These 14 T cell receptor beta chains originate from one sample sequenced in a study of response to subunit inactivated influenza vaccine. A single record per CDR3 protein comes from TCRdb applying MiXCR to the RT-PCR reads. The data show fewer than 200,000 distinct CDR3 sequences, 9.2% seen once. The source material was non-naive T cells sorted from PBMCs, sampled on the day of vaccination. The receptors come from a man aged 50-60 years who received an inactivated influenza vaccine.

This clonotype was recorded only once. The chain couples TRBV6-5 to TRBJ2-7; weak D call: TRBD1 (5 bases). Trimming pared 5 bases from V and 6 bases from J, leaving 8 bases between. This CDR3 is built from 11 residues. CDR1 is MNHEY and CDR2 is SVGAGI in the germline V gene. CDR3: CASSQGVEQYF. CDR3 in DNA: TGTGCCAGCAGTCAGGGTGTCGAGCAGTACTTC.

This clonotype occurred a few times. The genes are TRBV28 and TRBJ2-2; 10 positions agree with TRBD1. Unmatched junction bases numbered 7, after V lost 8 bases and J lost 1 base. The germline CDR1 and CDR2 sequences are MDHEN and SYDVKM. The CDR3 totals 16 residues. CDR3: CASVGTGVMNTGELFF. The DNA of the CDR3 is TGTGCCAGCGTCGGGACAGGGGTCATGAACACCGGGGAGCTGTTTTTT.

This clonotype was observed at least ten times. The chain combines TRBV20-1 with TRBJ1-5; D unresolved. The germline CDR1 and CDR2 sequences are DFQATT and SNEGSKA (reference sequence). The CDR3 is 16 amino acids. Trimming left V 2 bases short and J 0 bases short, with 14 bases between. The CDR3 nucleotides read TGCAGTGCTAGATCTGATATCCGTGGTAGCAATCAGCCCCAGCATTTT. The encoded protein is CSARSDIRGSNQPQHF.

This clonotype came up a few times. The CDR3 DNA is TGTGCCAGCAGCCAAGAGGTACAGAACACTGAAGCTTTCTTT. This gives the protein CASSQEVQNTEAFF. The chain combines TRBV14 with TRBJ1-1; D ambiguous. V was trimmed by 0 bases and J by 1 base, leaving 6 bases between them. The germline gives CDR1 SGHDN, CDR2 FVKESK. The CDR3 runs 14 residues.

This clonotype has just a few counts. The chain uses TRBV6-1 and TRBJ2-4, with TRBD2 matching 10 bases. The CDR3 has 16 amino acids. CDR1 is MNHNS, CDR2 SASEGT, per germline. J was trimmed by 8 bases and V by 7 bases; bases with no gene match: 14. The CDR3 protein is CASNPRPPGTSDIQYF. CDR3 coding DNA: TGTGCCAGCAACCCACGCCCGCCTGGGACTAGCGACATTCAGTACTTC.

In this sample, this clonotype turned up a few times. This rearrangement joins TRBV20-1 to TRBJ1-1; D is unclear. V gave up 0 bases and J gave up 1 base, with 12 bases separating them. Germline CDR1 DFQATT, CDR2 SNEGSKA (reference sequence). The CDR3 is made up of 15 amino acids. This chain's CDR3 is CSARDIRVSNTEAFF. The DNA of the CDR3 is TGCAGTGCTAGAGATATTCGGGTTTCGAACACTGAAGCTTTCTTT.

This clonotype showed up just a few times. The rearrangement uses TRBV7-9 and TRBJ1-6; TRBD1 is a possible D gene (5 bases). Trimming left V 1 base short and J 3 bases short, with 7 bases between. This CDR3 comprises 15 residues. Germline CDR1 is SEHNR and CDR2 is FQNEAQ (reference sequence). The CDR3 nucleotides are TGTGCCAGCAGCTTAGAGCAGGGCTATAATTCACCCCTCCACTTT. Translated: CASSLEQGYNSPLHF.

This rearrangement joins TRBV6-5 to TRBJ1-2, with D tentatively TRBD1 (5 bases). V was pared by 2 bases and J by 1 base, with 11 bases between. This CDR3 has 15 residues. The germline CDR1 and CDR2 sequences are MNHEY and SVGAGI. The CDR3 protein is CASSYGGGVNYGYTF. DNA of the CDR3: TGTGCCAGCAGTTACGGGGGGGGAGTTAACTATGGCTACACCTTC.

This clonotype came up many times. This sequence joins TRBV6-4 and TRBJ2-1; 7 bases fit TRBD2. Germline V lookup: CDR1 MRHNA, CDR2 SNTAGT. The CDR3 is 13 amino acids. The trim removed 6 bases at V and 8 bases at J, leaving 7 bases unmatched. CDR3 in amino acids: CASSPLATDEQFF. CDR3 nucleotides: TGTGCCAGCAGCCCACTAGCGACCGATGAGCAGTTCTTC.

This clonotype was observed many times. This chain uses TRBV29-1 with TRBJ2-3, with 8 bases aligning to TRBD1. The length of the CDR3 is 16 residues. With 7 bases clipped from V and 4 bases from J, the junction kept 16 bases outside the gene matches. Germline lookup yields CDR1 SQVTM and CDR2 ANQGSEA. CDR3 bases: TGCAGCGCCAGATCGACCAGGGGGCCAGGGCCAGATACGCAGTATTTT. Amino acids: CSARSTRGPGPDTQYF.

This clonotype was detected a few times. The rearrangement joins TRBV3-1 to TRBJ2-5, with D tentatively TRBD1 or TRBD2 (5 bases each). The CDR3 runs to 14 residues. Germline V gene sequence: CDR1 LGHDT, CDR2 YNNKEL (reference sequence). The V gene lost 2 bases and the J gene lost 5 bases, with 12 bases spanning the gap. The CDR3 loop reads CASSQYGTGETQYF. CDR3 nucleotide sequence: TGTGCCAGCAGCCAATACGGGACGGGTGAGACCCAGTACTTC.

This clonotype was observed at least ten times. V gene TRBV29-1 combines with J gene TRBJ2-3; TRBD2 agrees at 8 bases. Germline CDR1 reads SQVTM; CDR2 reads ANQGSEA. The ends lost 7 bases at V and 1 base at J; junction bases unmatched: 13. CDR3 length: 16 residues. The CDR3 sequence: CSDSLTGRGGTDTQYF. CDR3 nucleotide sequence: TGCAGCGACAGTCTAACCGGGAGGGGAGGCACAGATACGCAGTATTTT.

This clonotype was found a few times. The chain combines TRBV7-2 with TRBJ1-5; D gene unclear. The length of the CDR3 is 15 residues. Deletions cut 3 bases from V and 7 bases from J, with 16 bases between. Germline-derived CDR1 and CDR2 are SGHTA and FQGNSA. The CDR3, as DNA: TGTGCCAGCAGCTTTGGCAGCGGAGTTCGGCAGCCCCAGCATTTT. Protein sequence: CASSFGSGVRQPQHF.

The chain carries TRBV6-1 and TRBJ2-3; D tentatively fits TRBD1 or TRBD2 (5 bases each). Germline V lookup: CDR1 MNHNS, CDR2 SASEGT. The V and J ends lost 5 bases and 3 bases respectively, with 18 bases between them. The CDR3 covers 16 residues. This CDR3 reads CASSPWDRVGTDTQYF. As DNA, the CDR3 is TGTGCCAGCAGTCCCTGGGACCGCGTGGGAACAGATACGCAGTATTTT.